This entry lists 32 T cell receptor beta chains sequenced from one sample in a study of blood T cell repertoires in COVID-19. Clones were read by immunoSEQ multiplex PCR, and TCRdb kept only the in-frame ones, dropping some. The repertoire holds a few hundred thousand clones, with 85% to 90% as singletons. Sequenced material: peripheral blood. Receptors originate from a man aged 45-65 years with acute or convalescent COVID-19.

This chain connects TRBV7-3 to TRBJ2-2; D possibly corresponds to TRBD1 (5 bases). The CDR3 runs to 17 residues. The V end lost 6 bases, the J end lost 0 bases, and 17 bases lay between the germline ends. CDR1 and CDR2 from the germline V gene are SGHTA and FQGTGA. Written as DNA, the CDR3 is TGTGCCAGCAGATCACACGCCACGACAGCGAACACCGGGGAGCTGTTTTTT. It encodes CASRSHATTANTGELFF.

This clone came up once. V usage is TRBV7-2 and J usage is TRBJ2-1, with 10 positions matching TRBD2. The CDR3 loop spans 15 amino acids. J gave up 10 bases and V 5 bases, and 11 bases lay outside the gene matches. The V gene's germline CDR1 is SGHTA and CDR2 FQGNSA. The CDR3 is CASSRTSGNVLEQFF. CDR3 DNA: TGTGCCAGCAGCAGGACTAGCGGAAACGTACTAGAGCAGTTCTTC.

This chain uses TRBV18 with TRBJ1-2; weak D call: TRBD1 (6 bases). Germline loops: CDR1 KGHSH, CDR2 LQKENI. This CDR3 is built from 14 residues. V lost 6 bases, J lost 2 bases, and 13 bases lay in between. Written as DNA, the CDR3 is TGTGCCAGCTCTCAGGGGACCGCCAACTATGGCTACACCTTC. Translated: CASSQGTANYGYTF.

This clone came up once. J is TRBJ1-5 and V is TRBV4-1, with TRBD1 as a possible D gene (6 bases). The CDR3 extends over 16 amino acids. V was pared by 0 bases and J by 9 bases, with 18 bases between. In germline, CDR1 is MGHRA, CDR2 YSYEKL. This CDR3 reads CASSQDQGTGRLPQHF. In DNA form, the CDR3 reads TGCGCCAGCAGCCAAGATCAGGGTACAGGGCGGTTGCCCCAGCATTTT.

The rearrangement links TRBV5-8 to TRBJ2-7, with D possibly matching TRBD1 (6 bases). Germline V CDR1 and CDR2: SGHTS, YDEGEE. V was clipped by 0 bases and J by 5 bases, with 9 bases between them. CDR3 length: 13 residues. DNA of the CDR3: TGTGCCAGCAGCTTGGGGGACAATAACGAGCAGTACTTC. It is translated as CASSLGDNNEQYF.

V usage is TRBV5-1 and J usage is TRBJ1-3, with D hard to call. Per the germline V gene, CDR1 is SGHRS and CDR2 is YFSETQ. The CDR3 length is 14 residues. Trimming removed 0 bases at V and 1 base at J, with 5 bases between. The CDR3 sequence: CASSLEHSGNTIYF. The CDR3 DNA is TGCGCCAGCAGCTTGGAACATTCTGGAAACACCATATATTTT.

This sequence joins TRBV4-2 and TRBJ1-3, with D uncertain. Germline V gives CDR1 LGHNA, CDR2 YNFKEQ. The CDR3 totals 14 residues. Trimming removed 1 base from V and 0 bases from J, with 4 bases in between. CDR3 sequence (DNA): TGTGCCAGCAGCCAAGGCGTCTCTGGAAACACCATATATTTT. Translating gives CASSQGVSGNTIYF.

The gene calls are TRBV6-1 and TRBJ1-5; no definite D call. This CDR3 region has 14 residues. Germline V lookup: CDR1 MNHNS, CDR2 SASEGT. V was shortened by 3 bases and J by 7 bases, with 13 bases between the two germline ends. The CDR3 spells CASSDGRYSQPQHF. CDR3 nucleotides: TGTGCCAGCAGTGATGGCAGGTATTCCCAGCCCCAGCATTTT.

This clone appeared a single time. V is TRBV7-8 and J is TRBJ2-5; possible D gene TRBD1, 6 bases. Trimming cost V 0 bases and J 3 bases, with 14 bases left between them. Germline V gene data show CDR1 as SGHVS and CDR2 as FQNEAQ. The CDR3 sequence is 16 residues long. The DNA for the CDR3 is TGTGCCAGCAGCTTAGCGGGGGCGCTTTCGAAAGAGACCCAGTACTTC. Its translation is CASSLAGALSKETQYF.

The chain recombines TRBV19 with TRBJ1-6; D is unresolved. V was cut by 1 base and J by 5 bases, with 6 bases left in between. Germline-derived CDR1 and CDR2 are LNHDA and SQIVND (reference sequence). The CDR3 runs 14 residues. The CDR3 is CASSIGRDNSPLHF. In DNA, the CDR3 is TGTGCCAGTAGTATAGGGCGGGATAATTCACCCCTCCACTTT. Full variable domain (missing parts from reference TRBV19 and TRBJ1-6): DGGITQSPKYLFRKEGQNVTLSCEQNLNHDAMYWYRQDPGQGLRLIYYSQIVNDFQKGDIAEGYSVSREKKESFPLTVTSAQKNPTAFYLCASSIGRDNSPLHFGNGTRLTVT.

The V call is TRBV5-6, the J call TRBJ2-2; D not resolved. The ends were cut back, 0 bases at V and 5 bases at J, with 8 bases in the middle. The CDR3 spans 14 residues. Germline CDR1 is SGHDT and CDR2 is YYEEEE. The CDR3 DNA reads TGTGCCAGCAGCTTGGTCGTCCGGACCGGGGAGCTGTTTTTT. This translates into CASSLVVRTGELFF. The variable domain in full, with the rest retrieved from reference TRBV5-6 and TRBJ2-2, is DAGVTQSPTHLIKTRGQQVTLRCSPKSGHDTVSWYQQALGQGPQFIFQYYEEEERQRGNFPDRFSGHQFPNYSSELNVNALLLGDSALYLCASSLVVRTGELFFGEGSRLTVL.

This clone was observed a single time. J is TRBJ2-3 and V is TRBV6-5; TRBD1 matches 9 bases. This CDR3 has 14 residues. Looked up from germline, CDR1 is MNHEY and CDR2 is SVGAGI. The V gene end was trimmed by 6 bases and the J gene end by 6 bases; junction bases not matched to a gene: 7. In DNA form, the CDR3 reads TGTGCCAGCAGAGGCGACAGGGGGAGGGATACGCAGTATTTT. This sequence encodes CASRGDRGRDTQYF.

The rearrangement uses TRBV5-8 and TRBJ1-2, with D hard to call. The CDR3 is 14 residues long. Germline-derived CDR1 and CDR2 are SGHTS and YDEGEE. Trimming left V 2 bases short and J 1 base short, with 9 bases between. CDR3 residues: CASSFQINNYGYTF. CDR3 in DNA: TGTGCCAGCAGCTTCCAGATTAATAACTATGGCTACACCTTC.

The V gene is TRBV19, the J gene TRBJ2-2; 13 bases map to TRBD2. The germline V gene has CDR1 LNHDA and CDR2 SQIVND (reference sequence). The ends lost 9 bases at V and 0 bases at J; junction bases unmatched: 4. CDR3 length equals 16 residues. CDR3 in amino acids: CASRTSGGTNTGELFF. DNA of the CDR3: TGTGCCAGCCGGACTAGCGGGGGAACGAACACCGGGGAGCTGTTTTTT. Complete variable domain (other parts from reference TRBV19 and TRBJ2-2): DGGITQSPKYLFRKEGQNVTLSCEQNLNHDAMYWYRQDPGQGLRLIYYSQIVNDFQKGDIAEGYSVSREKKESFPLTVTSAQKNPTAFYLCASRTSGGTNTGELFFGEGSRLTVL.

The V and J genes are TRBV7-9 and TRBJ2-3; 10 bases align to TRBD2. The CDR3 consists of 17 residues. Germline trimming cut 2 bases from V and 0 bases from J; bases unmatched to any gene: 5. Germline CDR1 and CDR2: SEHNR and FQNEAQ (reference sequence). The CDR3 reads CASSLWATSGSTDTQYF. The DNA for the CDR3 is TGTGCCAGCAGCTTATGGGCGACTAGCGGGAGCACAGATACGCAGTATTTT.

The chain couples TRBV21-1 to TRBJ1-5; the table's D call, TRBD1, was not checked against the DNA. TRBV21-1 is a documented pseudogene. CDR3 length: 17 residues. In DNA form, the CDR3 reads TGTGCCAGCAGCAAAGTTACAGGGAAAGAGGGGAACCAGCCCCAGCATTTT. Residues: CASSKVTGKEGNQPQHF.

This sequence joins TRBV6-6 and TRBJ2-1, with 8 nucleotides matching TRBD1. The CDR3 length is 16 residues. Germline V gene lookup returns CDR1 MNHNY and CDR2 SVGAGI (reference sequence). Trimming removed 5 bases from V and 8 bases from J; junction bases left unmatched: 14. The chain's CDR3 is CASSQIRTGKTHEQFF. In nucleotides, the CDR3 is TGTGCCAGCAGTCAAATTAGGACAGGGAAAACCCATGAGCAGTTCTTC.

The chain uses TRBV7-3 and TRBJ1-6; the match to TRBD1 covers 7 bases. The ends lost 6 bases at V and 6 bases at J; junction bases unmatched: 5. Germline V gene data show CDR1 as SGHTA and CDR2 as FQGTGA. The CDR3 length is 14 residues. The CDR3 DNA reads TGTGCCAGCAGACGACAGGGCCGTAATTCACCCCTCCACTTT. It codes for CASRRQGRNSPLHF.

The CDR3 nucleotides read TGTGCCAGCGGGGCGATACGGAACACCATATATTTT. Protein: CASGAIRNTIYF. The chain recombines TRBV12-3 or TRBV12-4 with TRBJ1-3, with a weak D call TRBD1 (5 bases). This CDR3 has 12 amino acids. V dropped 8 bases and J dropped 7 bases, with 12 bases sitting between them.

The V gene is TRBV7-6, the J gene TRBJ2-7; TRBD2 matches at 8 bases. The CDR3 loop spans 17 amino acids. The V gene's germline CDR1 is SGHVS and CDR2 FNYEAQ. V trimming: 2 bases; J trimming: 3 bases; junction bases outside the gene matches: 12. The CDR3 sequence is CASSLYGGAGSNYEQYF. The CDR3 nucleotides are TGTGCCAGCAGCTTATACGGGGGGGCAGGAAGTAACTACGAGCAGTACTTC.

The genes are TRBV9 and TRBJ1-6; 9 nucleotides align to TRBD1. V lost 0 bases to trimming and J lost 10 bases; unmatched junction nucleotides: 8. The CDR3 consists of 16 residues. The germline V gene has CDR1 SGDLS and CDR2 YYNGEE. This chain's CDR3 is CASSVAAGTGRSPLHF. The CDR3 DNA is TGTGCCAGCAGCGTAGCGGCCGGGACAGGGAGATCACCCCTCCACTTT.

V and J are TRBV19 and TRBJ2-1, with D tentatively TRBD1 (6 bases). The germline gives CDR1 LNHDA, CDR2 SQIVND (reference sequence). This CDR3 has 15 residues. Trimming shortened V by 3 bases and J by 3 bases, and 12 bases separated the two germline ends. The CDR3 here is CASSIVWGLYNEQFF. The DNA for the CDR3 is TGTGCCAGTAGTATTGTCTGGGGGCTCTACAATGAGCAGTTCTTC.

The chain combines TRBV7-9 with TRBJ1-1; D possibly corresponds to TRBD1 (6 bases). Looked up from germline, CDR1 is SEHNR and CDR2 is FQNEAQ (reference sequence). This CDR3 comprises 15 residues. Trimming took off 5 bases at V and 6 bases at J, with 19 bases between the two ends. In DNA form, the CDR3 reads TGTGCCAGCAGCCGTCCTACAGGGAAGGGGGCTGAAGCTTTCTTT. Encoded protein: CASSRPTGKGAEAFF.

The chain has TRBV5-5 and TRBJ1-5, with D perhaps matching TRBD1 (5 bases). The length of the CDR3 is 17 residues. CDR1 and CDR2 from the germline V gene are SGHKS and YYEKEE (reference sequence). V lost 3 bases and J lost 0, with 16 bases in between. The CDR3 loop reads CASSSTTGSYSNQPQHF. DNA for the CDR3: TGTGCCAGCAGCTCCACAACAGGTTCCTATAGCAATCAGCCCCAGCATTTT.

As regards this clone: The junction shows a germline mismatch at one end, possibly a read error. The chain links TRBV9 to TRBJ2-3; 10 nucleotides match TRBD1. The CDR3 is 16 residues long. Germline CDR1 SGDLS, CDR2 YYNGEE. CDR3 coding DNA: TGTGCCAGCAACGTAACCCCCGGACAGGGGGCAGATACGCAGTATTTT. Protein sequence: CASNVTPGQGADTQYF.

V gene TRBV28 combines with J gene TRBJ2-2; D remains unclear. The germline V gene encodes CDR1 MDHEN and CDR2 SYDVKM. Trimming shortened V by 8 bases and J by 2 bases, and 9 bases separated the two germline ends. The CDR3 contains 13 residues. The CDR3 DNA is TGTGCCAGCGGCCTTTCTAACACCGGGGAGCTGTTTTTT. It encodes CASGLSNTGELFF.

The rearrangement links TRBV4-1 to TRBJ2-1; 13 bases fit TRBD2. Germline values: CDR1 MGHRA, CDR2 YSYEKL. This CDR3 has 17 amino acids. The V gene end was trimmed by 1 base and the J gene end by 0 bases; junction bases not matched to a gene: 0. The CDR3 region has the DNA TGCGCCAGCAGCCAAGGGACTAGCGGGGGCTCCTACAATGAGCAGTTCTTC. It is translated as CASSQGTSGGSYNEQFF.

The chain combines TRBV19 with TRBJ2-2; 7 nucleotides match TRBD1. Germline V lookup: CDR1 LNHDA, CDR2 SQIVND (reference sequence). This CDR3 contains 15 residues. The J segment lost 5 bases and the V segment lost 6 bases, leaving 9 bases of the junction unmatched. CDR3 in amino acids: CASSRRQGMTGELFF. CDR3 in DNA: TGTGCCAGTAGCCGAAGACAGGGTATGACCGGGGAGCTGTTTTTT. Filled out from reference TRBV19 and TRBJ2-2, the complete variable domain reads DGGITQSPKYLFRKEGQNVTLSCEQNLNHDAMYWYRQDPGQGLRLIYYSQIVNDFQKGDIAEGYSVSREKKESFPLTVTSAQKNPTAFYLCASSRRQGMTGELFFGEGSRLTVL.

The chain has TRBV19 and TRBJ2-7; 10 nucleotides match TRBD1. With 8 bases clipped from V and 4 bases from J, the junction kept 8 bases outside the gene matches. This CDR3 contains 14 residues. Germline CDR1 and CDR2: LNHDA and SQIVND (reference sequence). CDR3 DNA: TGTGCCAGTGCTACCGGGACAGGGGCATACGAGCAGTACTTC. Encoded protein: CASATGTGAYEQYF.

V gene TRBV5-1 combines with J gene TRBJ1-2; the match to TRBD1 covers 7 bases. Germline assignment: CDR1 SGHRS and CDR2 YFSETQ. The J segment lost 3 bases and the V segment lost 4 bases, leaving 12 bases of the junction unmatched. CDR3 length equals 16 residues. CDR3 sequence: CASSRDGQVGYYGYTF. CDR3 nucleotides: TGCGCCAGCAGCAGGGATGGACAGGTCGGATACTATGGCTACACCTTC.

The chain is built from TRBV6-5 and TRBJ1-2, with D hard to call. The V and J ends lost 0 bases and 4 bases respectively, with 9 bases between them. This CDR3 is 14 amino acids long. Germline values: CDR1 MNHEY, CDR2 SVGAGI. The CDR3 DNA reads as TGTGCCAGCAGTTACTCCCCTTCCCCCTATGGCTACACCTTC. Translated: CASSYSPSPYGYTF.

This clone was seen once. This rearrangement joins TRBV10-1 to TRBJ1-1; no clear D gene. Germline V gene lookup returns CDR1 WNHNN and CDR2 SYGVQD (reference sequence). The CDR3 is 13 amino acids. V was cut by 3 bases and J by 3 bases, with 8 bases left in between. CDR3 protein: CASSDREDTEAFF. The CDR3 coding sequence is TGCGCCAGCAGTGATAGGGAGGACACTGAAGCTTTCTTT.